This T cell receptor beta chain was recorded in a study of OX40 agonist ivuxolimab in advanced cancers. About the study as a whole: Ivuxolimab was an agonistic, fully human IgG2 monoclonal antibody directed against OX40 (CD134), a costimulatory receptor. Intravenous ivuxolimab was administered to patients every 2 weeks at six dose levels: 0.01, 0.1, 0.3, 1.5, 3 and 10 mg/kg. Among the 52 dose-escalation patients, around 20 had hepatocellular carcinoma, around 15 melanoma, 9 renal cell carcinoma and 9 head and neck cancer. The dose-escalation cohort was roughly 83% male with a mean age of 60 years, ranging from about 20 to 85. Patients were allowed to have had prior anti-PD-1, anti-PD-L1 or anti-CTLA-4 therapy, and around 43% of the dose-escalation patients had been treated with checkpoint inhibitors. Partial responses occurred in three dose-escalation patients, of whom one had hepatocellular carcinoma and two had cutaneous melanoma. Peripheral TCRbeta sequencing aimed to test whether ivuxolimab altered TCR sequence diversity and caused clonal T-cell expansion. The monotherapy dose-escalation portion (N of about 57 patients) of the phase I ivuxolimab trial is reported in the paper. What the study reported, not specific to this receptor: Antigen specificity was not determined for the clonally expanded peripheral T cells. In the 0.1-3.0 mg/kg groups, partial responders had among the lowest normalized peripheral clonal expansion, particularly in CD8+ T cells. Low levels of normalized T-cell clonal expansion were also seen in some nonresponding patients. After ivuxolimab, expanded clones were on average more numerous among CD8+ T cells than among CD4+ T cells. At doses of 0.1 to 3.0 mg/kg, clonal expansion of both CD4+ and CD8+ T cells in blood was seen between baseline and week 6.

Genomic DNA was isolated from the sorted cells so that the TCRbeta CDR3 region could be sequenced. The immunoSEQ Assay was used for sequencing of TCRbeta CDR3 regions. TCRdb obtained this table from immuneACCESS and retained in-frame rearrangements with V and J assigned. These tables miss some clones; where compared with another copy, unresolved V genes account for less than half of the shortfall, and the remainder is unexplained. This sample gives 50,000 to 80,000 clones in total; about 90% of them show up just once. The ten largest clones take up less than 6% of the sample. The trial excluded patients who had a history of autoimmune disease or who were on systemic immunosuppression. Peripheral blood for TCR sequencing was drawn from every dose cohort at baseline, at cycle 4 day 1 and at cycle 7 day 1. The samples were drawn from a first-in-human, open-label, multicenter phase I dose-escalation trial of ivuxolimab. Adults with locally advanced or metastatic melanoma, renal cell, hepatocellular, or head and neck squamous cell carcinoma were enrolled in the trial. Before TCR sequencing, CD4+ and CD8+ T cells were separately sorted from peripheral blood.

The CDR3 runs 16 residues from the cysteine to the phenylalanine. The entry retains the CDR3 DNA only, 48 bases that are in frame from base 1. From a lookup of the germline V gene, CDR1 and CDR2 are MDHEN and SYDVKM. For this chain, trimming is 6 bases at the V end and 0 bases at the J end, and the number of junction bases without a gene match is 7. With regard to this clone: The specificity of this receptor is unknown. No per-base quality is available; no much larger clone lies one base away.

In this chain, TRBV28 is recombined with TRBJ2-1, and 8 junction bases match TRBD1. This sequence was found in an adult with an advanced solid tumor such as melanoma, head and neck, liver or kidney cancer. The sequenced sample was CD4+ or CD8+ T cells sorted from blood, obtained in a trial of the OX40 agonist ivuxolimab. The DNA sequence reads TGTGCCAGCAGGCTCCGACAGGGGAGCTCCTACAATGAGCAGTTCTTC. Translation gives CASRLRQGSSYNEQFF.